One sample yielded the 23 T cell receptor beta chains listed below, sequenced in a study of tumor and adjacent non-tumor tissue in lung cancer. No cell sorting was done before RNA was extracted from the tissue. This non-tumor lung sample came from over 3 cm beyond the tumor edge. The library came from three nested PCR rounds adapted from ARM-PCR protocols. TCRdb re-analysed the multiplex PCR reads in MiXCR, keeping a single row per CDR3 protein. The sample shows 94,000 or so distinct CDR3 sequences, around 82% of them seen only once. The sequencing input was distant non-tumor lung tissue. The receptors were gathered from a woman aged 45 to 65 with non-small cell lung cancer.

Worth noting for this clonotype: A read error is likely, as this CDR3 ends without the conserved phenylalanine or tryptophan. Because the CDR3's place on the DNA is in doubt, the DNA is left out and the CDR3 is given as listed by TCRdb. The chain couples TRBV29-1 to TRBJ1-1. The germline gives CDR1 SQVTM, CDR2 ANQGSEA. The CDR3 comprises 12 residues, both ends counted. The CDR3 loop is CSVEEGNTEVFL.

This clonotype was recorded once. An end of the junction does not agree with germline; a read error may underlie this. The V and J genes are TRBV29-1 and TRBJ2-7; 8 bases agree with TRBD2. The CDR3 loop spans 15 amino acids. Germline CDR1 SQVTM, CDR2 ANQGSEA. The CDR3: CSIEGPGGRSYEQYF. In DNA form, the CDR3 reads TGCAGCATTGAAGGTCCAGGCGGGAGGAGCTACGAGCAGTACTTC.

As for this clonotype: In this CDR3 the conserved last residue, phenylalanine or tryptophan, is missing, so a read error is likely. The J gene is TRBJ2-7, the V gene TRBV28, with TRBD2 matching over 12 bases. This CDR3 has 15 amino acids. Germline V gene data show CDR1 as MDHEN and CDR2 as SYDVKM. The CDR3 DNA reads TGTACCAGCAGTTTTAGGACTAGCGGGATTGGAGAGCAGTACATC. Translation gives CTSSFRTSGIGEQYI.

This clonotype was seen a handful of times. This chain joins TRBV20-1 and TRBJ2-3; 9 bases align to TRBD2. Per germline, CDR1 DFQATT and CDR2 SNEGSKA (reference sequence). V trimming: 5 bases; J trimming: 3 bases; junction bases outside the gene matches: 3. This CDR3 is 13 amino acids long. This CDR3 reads CSAVAGETDTQYF. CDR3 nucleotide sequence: TGCAGTGCTGTAGCGGGAGAGACAGATACGCAGTATTTT.

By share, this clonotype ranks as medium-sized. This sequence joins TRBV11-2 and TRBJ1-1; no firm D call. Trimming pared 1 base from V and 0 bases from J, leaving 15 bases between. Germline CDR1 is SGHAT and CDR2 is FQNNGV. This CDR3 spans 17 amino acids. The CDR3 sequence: CASSLGGPKGMNTEAFF. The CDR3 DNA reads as TGTGCCAGCAGCTTAGGCGGGCCCAAAGGTATGAACACTGAAGCTTTCTTT.

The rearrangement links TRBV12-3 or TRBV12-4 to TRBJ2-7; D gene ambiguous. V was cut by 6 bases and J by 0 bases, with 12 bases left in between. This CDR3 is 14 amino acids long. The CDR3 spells CASRPGPDSYEQYF. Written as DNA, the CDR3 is TGTGCCAGCAGGCCGGGTCCTGACTCCTACGAGCAGTACTTC.

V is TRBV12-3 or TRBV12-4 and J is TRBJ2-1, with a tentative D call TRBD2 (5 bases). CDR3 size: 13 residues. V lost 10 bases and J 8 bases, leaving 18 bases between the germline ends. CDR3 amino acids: CANGLGSGDEQFF. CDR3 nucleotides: TGTGCCAACGGCCTAGGGTCCGGGGATGAGCAGTTCTTC.

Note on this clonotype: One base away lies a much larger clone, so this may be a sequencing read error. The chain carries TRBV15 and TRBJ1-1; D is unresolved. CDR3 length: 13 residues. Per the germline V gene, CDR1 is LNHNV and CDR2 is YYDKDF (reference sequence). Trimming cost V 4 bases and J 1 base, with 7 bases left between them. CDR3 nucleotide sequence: TGTGCCACCAGCATTGACGGGAACACTGAAGCTTTCTTT. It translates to CATSIDGNTEAFF.

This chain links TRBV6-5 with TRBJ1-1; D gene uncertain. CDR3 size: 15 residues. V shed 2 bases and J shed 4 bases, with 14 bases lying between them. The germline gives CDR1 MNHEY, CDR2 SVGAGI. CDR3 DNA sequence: TGTGCCAGCAGTTACGGCGGTCAGGTGTCCACTGAAGCTTTCTTT. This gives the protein CASSYGGQVSTEAFF.

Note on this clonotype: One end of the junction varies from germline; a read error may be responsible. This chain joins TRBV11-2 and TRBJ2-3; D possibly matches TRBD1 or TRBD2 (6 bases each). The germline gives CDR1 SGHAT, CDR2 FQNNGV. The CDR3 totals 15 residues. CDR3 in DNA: TGTGCCAGCGGCTTAGAGGGGGGAAGACAAGATACGCTGTATTTT. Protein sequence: CASGLEGGRQDTLYF.

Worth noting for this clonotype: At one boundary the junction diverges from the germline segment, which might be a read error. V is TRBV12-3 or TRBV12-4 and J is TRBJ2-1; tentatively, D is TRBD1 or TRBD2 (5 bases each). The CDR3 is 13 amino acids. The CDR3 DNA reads TGTGCCAGCAGTGGGACCACATGGAATGTGCAGTTCTTC. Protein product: CASSGTTWNVQFF.

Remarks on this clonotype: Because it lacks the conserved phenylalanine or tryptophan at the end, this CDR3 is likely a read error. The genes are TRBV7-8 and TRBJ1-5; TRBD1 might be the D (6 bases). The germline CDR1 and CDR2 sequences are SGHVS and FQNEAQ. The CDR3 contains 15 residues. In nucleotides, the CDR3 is TGTGGCAGCAGCTTAGTAGGGGGAGGCAATCAGCCCCAGCATTGT. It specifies CGSSLVGGGNQPQHC.

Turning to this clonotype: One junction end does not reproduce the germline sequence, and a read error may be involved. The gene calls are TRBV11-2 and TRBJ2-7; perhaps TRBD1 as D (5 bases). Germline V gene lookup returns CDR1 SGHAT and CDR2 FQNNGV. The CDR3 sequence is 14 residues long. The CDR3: CASSLVRGNYEQYF. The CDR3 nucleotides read TGTGCCAGCAGCTTAGTTAGGGGCAACTACGAACAGTACTTC.

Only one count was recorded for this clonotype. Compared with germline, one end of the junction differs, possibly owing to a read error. The CDR3 sequence is CASSGIGSGTEAIF. The CDR3 bases are TGTGCCAGCAGCGGTATAGGGTCGGGCACTGAAGCTATCTTT. The chain recombines TRBV6-6 with TRBJ1-1; no reliable D call. The CDR3 runs to 14 residues. The germline V gene encodes CDR1 MNHNY and CDR2 SVGAGI (reference sequence).

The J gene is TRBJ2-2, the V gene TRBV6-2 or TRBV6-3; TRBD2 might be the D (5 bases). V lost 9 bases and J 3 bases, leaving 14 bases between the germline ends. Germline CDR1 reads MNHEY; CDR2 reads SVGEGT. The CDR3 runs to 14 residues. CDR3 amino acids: CARRVPSHTGELFF. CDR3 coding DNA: TGTGCCAGGAGGGTCCCATCCCACACCGGGGAGCTGTTTTTT.

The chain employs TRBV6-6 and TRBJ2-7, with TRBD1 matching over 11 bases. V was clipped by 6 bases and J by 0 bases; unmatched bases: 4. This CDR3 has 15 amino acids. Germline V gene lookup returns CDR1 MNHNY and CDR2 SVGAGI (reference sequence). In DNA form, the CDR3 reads TGTGCCAGCAGATATGGGACAGGGGGCTCCTACGAGCAGTACTTC. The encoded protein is CASRYGTGGSYEQYF.

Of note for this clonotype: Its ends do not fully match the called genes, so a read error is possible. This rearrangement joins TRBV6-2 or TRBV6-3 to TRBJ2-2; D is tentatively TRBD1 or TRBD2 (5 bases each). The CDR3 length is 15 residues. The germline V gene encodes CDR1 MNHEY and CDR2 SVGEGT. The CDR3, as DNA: TGTGCCAGCAGCTTACTACGACAGACTTCCGGGGAGCTGTTCTTT. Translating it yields CASSLLRQTSGELFF.

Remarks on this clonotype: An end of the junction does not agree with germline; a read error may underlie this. The CDR3 DNA sequence: TGCGCCAGCAGTTTGTTTCAAGATGGGGAGACCCAGTACTTC. Translating it yields CASSLFQDGETQYF. This chain joins TRBV12-3 or TRBV12-4 and TRBJ2-5; D unclear. The CDR3 has 14 residues.

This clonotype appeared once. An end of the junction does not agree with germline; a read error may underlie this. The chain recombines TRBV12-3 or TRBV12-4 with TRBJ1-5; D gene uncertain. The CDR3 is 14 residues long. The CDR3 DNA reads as TGTACCAGCAGTTTGGTGGATAGCAATCAGCCCCATCATTTT. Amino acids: CTSSLVDSNQPHHF.

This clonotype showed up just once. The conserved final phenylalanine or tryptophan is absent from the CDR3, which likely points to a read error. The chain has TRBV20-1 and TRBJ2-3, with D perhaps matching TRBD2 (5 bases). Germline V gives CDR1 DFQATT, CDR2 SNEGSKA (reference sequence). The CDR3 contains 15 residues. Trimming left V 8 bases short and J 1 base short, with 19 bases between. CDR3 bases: TGCAGTCCCCGTAGACGGGGTGTAGGCACAGATACGCAGTATTTA. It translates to CSPRRRGVGTDTQYL.

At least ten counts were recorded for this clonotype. CDR3 coding DNA: TGTGCCAGCAGCCAAGGGACAGGGAACCCCTATGGCTACACCTTC. Amino acids: CASSQGTGNPYGYTF. The chain employs TRBV4-2 and TRBJ1-2; 8 bases agree with TRBD1. CDR3 size: 15 residues. Germline V lookup: CDR1 LGHNA, CDR2 YNFKEQ. V trimming: 1 base; J trimming: 4 bases; junction bases outside the gene matches: 5.

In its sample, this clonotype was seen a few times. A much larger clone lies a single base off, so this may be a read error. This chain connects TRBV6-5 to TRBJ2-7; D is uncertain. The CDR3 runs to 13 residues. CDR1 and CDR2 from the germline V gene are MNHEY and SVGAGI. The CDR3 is CVSQDGSSYEQYF. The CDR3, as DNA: TGTGTCAGCCAGGACGGTAGCTCCTACGAGCAGTACTTC.

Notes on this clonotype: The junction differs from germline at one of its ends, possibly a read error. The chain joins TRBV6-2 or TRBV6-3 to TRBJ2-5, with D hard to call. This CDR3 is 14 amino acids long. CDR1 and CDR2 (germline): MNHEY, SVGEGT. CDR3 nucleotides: TGTGCCAGCAATTACGCGGCAGTCCGAGAGACCCAATACTTC. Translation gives CASNYAAVRETQYF.